This T cell receptor beta chain was sequenced during a study of PD-L1 blockade in urothelial cancer (dated by TCRdb to about 2017). Regarding the complete study: Every patient began therapy in about 2014 and was given atezolizumab 1,200 mg intravenously every 3 weeks. About 85% of the roughly 29 patients were males with bladder-origin urothelial cancer, and about 65% of the roughly 29 reported a prior smoking history. Patients had an ECOG performance status of 0 or 1 and had received between 0 and 3 prior chemotherapy regimens. Blood samples were analyzed at two time points: 3 weeks after treatment start (second dose) and 6 weeks after treatment start. Blood samples gave a median of about 150,000 T cells and 82,636 unique TCRs, with a median clonality of 0.080. Somatic, immune and clinical correlates of response to PD-L1 blockade with atezolizumab in urothelial cancer were the focus of an exploratory multi-omic analysis. Pretreatment tumor samples and matched peripheral blood, collected serially before and after atezolizumab treatment, underwent TCR sequencing. Progression-free survival longer than 6 months counted as durable clinical benefit, and TCR features were additionally tested against both progression-free and overall survival. Whole exome sequencing and RNA sequencing of pretreatment tumors were performed alongside TCR sequencing in the same patients. About 10 patients achieved durable clinical benefit and 15 to 20 did not. Pretreatment blood TCR-seq was available for about 30 patients, at least one posttreatment blood collection was obtained for 25 or so patients, and tumor TCR-seq was available for 25 or so patients.

What the time point label conveys for this sample: pretreatment peripheral blood. The cohort included roughly 30 patients with locally advanced or metastatic urothelial carcinoma who were treated at Memorial Sloan Kettering on a trial protocol. Peripheral blood mononuclear cells were collected pretreatment and during treatment, with between 1 and 8 total time points per patient. The Qiagen DNeasy Blood extraction kit was used to purify genomic DNA from total PBMCs and from tumor samples. PBMCs were collected pretreatment and during treatment, and were isolated and stored as previously described. Study-level results and caveats: At 3 weeks after the start of treatment, tumor-associated TCR clones in peripheral blood had expanded more in patients with durable benefit (n ≈ 23, p = 0.022). Because the sample size was small (n ≈ 30) and many exploratory analyses were performed, the results are intended to be hypothesis-generating. Improved progression-free and overall survival was associated with having pretreatment peripheral blood TCR clonality below the median.

Notes on this clone: It lacks a known antigen. It has no much larger one-base neighbor in the sample; base qualities were not kept.

The germline V gene supplies CDR1 SNHLY and CDR2 FYNNEI. From the cysteine through the phenylalanine, the CDR3 covers 14 amino acids. Only the CDR3 portion is preserved as DNA: 42 bases, with reading frame beginning at the first base. Trimming takes 4 bases from V and 5 bases from J, and the germline ends sit 12 bases apart. Synthetic TCR analog templates were spiked into each PCR so that absolute template abundance could be estimated from read counts. The immunoSEQ assay was used to amplify TCRbeta CDR3 regions from genomic DNA with bias-controlled V and J gene primers. Sequencing of rearranged TCRbeta segments was performed at approximately 20X coverage. On the authors' methods: Clustering was used to correct sequencing errors, and CDR3s were annotated against IMGT to assign V, D and J genes. Out-of-frame and stop-codon sequences were excluded, and only productive TCRbeta rearrangements were used in downstream analyses. To compute clonality, Shannon entropy was normalized by the log of the number of unique productive sequences and then subtracted from one. Clones differing between time points or between blood and tumor were identified using Fisher's exact test with Benjamini-Hochberg correction, with an adjusted p below 0.01 applied as the threshold. The clones in this table, taken by TCRdb from immuneACCESS, are in-frame only. Not every clone is retained; where verified, under half of the shortfall comes from an unresolved V gene, and the cause of the rest is unknown. The D gene and trimming were derived from the DNA, and the V and J assignments and clone size from that table. For this sample there are 90,000 to 100,000 clones; almost 90% appear just once. Jointly, the top ten make up 1.6% of the sample.

The specimen was PBMCs, collected around atezolizumab (anti-PD-L1) treatment. The V and J segments used are TRBV2 and TRBJ2-1, and TRBD1 may be the D gene, going by 5 matching bases. The TCR was taken from a man between 60 and 75 years old with urothelial cancer. CDR3 reads: CASSVQGRDNEQFF. The base sequence is TGTGCCAGCAGTGTGCAGGGCCGCGACAATGAGCAGTTCTTC.